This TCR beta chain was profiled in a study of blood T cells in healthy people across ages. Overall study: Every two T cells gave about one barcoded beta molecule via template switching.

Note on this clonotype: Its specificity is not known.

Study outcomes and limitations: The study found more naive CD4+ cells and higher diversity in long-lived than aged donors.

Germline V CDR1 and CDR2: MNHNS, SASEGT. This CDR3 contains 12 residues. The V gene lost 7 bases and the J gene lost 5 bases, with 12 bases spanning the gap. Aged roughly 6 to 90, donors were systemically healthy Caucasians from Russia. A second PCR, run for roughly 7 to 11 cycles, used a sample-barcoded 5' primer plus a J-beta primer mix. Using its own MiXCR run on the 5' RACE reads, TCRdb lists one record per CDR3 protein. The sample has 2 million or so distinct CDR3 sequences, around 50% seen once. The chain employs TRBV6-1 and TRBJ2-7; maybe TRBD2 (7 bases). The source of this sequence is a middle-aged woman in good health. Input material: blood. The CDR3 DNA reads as TGTGCCAGCACGCCGGGGGGCAACGAGCAGTACTTC. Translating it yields CASTPGGNEQYF.